The entry below describes one TCR beta chain. Its antigen is as yet unknown. This sample was included in a study of long-term antiretroviral therapy in people with HIV. Study-wide points: On ART adherence, viral resistance or therapy changes, no data were available. Before ART, certain clones expanded, and these dominated the repertoire at all time points. In the period from about 2003 to 2017, blood was collected, possibly under older ART regimens.

Trimming took 1 base from V and 6 from J, leaving 11 bases between them. The CDR3 totals 14 residues. Looked up from germline, CDR1 is SGHKS and CDR2 is YYEKEE (reference sequence). With survey level as its setting, the immunoSEQ assay was v3.0. The repertoire was sequenced with immunoSEQ multiplex PCR; TCRdb's copy has only in-frame clones and lacks some. The sample has about 36,000 clones, 80% seen once. Sequenced material: unsorted PBMCs, taken 3.4 years after starting antiretroviral therapy. This receptor was obtained from a man aged 25-40 years with HIV. The rearrangement joins TRBV5-5 to TRBJ2-1; D might be TRBD1 or TRBD2, each matching 5 bases. The CDR3 region has the DNA TGTGCCAGCAGCTTGTGGGACGGAGCCAATGAGCAGTTCTTC. Protein sequence: CASSLWDGANEQFF.